Sequencing of this T cell receptor beta chain was carried out in a study of regulatory T cells in long-lasting Graves disease. Regarding the study as a whole: It was possible that the small sample size reduced accuracy.

Turning to this clonotype: Its specificity is not known.

Sample time point: newly diagnosed GD, antithyroid drugs for less than 3 months. With RNA extracted from PBMCs as input, the TCR library was made. To make TCR beta libraries, researchers used iRepertoire HTBI primers and Arm-PCR of CDR3 regions. TCRdb passed the multiplex PCR reads through MiXCR, listing each CDR3 protein once. The sample holds about 380,000 distinct CDR3 sequences, around 16% seen once. The CDR3 consists of 14 residues. CDR1 and CDR2 from the germline V gene are SGHTA and FQGNSA. The V end was cut by 1 base, the J end by 10 bases, with 16 bases between. V gene TRBV7-2 combines with J gene TRBJ1-1; D might be TRBD1 (5 bases). This clonotype was obtained from a female donor with Graves disease. The sample in question was peripheral blood mononuclear cells (PBMCs), obtained at new diagnosis, from a patient treated with antithyroid drugs. The DNA of the CDR3 is TGTGCCAGCAGCTTAGGGGTTTGGGGGACGAGAGCTTTCTTT. Amino acid sequence: CASSLGVWGTRAFF.